One and the same sample provided the 20 T cell receptor beta chains below, sequenced in a study of blood T cell repertoires in COVID-19. Assay: immunoSEQ multiplex PCR; the TCRdb copy retains only in-frame clones and omits some. This repertoire shows hundreds of thousands of clones, nearly 90% found once; its top ten account for 4%. Sequenced sample: PBMCs or T cells enriched from blood (not recorded which). These TCRs come from a woman in her twenties or thirties with acute COVID-19.

The rearrangement links TRBV5-4 to TRBJ2-7; D might be TRBD2 (6 bases). V lost 0 bases and J 3 bases, leaving 10 bases between the germline ends. This CDR3 spans 14 amino acids. Germline assignment: CDR1 SGHNT and CDR2 YYREEE (reference sequence). CDR3 loop: CASSLVGGDYEQYF. DNA for the CDR3: TGTGCCAGCAGCTTGGTTGGAGGGGACTACGAGCAGTACTTC. The whole variable domain, filled in from reference TRBV5-4 and TRBJ2-7, reads ETGVTQSPTHLIKTRGQQVTLRCSSQSGHNTVSWYQQALGQGPQFIFQYYREEENGRGNFPPRFSGLQFPNYSSELNVNALELDDSALYLCASSLVGGDYEQYFGPGTRLTVT.

This clone was found once. The rearrangement joins TRBV7-9 to TRBJ2-3; TRBD2 aligns across 11 bases. The CDR3 covers 19 residues. Germline V gene sequence: CDR1 SEHNR, CDR2 FQNEAQ (reference sequence). J lost 6 bases, V lost 5 bases, and 19 bases had no gene match. CDR3: CASSPRTSGGPTRRDTQYF. CDR3 DNA: TGTGCCAGCAGCCCCCGCACTAGCGGGGGCCCTACACGTAGGGATACGCAGTATTTT.

In this sample, this clone turned up once. The J gene is TRBJ1-1, the V gene TRBV19; tentatively, D is TRBD1 (6 bases). The CDR3 has 14 amino acids. CDR1 and CDR2 from the germline V gene are LNHDA and SQIVND (reference sequence). Trimming shortened V by 4 bases and J by 2 bases, and 11 bases separated the two germline ends. CDR3 sequence: CASSRGTINTEAFF. CDR3 in DNA: TGTGCCAGTAGTAGGGGGACAATAAACACTGAAGCTTTCTTT. Combining the CDR3 with reference TRBV19 and TRBJ1-1 gives the whole variable domain DGGITQSPKYLFRKEGQNVTLSCEQNLNHDAMYWYRQDPGQGLRLIYYSQIVNDFQKGDIAEGYSVSREKKESFPLTVTSAQKNPTAFYLCASSRGTINTEAFFGQGTRLTVV.

This rearrangement joins TRBV29-1 to TRBJ2-7; TRBD1 matches at 11 bases. CDR1 is SQVTM, CDR2 ANQGSEA, per germline. Trimming cost V 0 bases and J 6 bases; bases outside gene matches: 16. CDR3 length: 18 residues. CDR3 nucleotide sequence: TGCAGCGTTGAAGACCTAAGCGTAGCCGGGACAGGGGGTGGCGAGCAGTACTTC. This translates into CSVEDLSVAGTGGGEQYF.

This rearrangement joins TRBV6-4 to TRBJ1-4; TRBD1 aligns across 9 bases. The CDR3 has 16 residues. CDR1 is MRHNA and CDR2 is SNTAGT in the germline V gene. V lost 3 bases, J lost 8 bases, and 10 bases stayed unmatched. The chain's CDR3 is CASSEGPGQGTEKLFF. The CDR3, as DNA: TGTGCCAGCAGTGAGGGCCCGGGACAGGGTACCGAAAAACTGTTTTTT.

This chain links TRBV7-6 with TRBJ2-4; 7 bases are shared with TRBD2. Germline trimming cut 5 bases from V and 5 bases from J; bases unmatched to any gene: 12. The CDR3 length is 16 residues. Germline CDR1 is SGHVS and CDR2 is FNYEAQ. The CDR3 DNA reads TGTGCCAGCAGCCAGGGTCCCGGGGGAGGGGAAAACATTCAGTACTTC. Encoded protein: CASSQGPGGGENIQYF.

The chain combines TRBV7-8 with TRBJ2-5; 11 nucleotides align to TRBD2. CDR3 length: 18 amino acids. The junction had 9 bases not matched to a gene; V was cut back by 2 bases and J by 1 base. From germline, CDR1 is SGHVS and CDR2 FQNEAQ. The CDR3 loop is CASSLTVTSGGPQETQYF. The CDR3 DNA follows: TGTGCCAGCAGCTTAACTGTCACTAGCGGGGGACCCCAAGAGACCCAGTACTTC.

The genes are TRBV7-8 and TRBJ1-4, with D unresolved. The CDR3 is 15 residues long. CDR1 is SGHVS and CDR2 is FQNEAQ in the germline V gene. V lost 0 bases and J 2 bases, leaving 7 bases between the germline ends. CDR3 region: CASSLARRTNEKLFF. The CDR3 nucleotides read TGTGCCAGCAGCTTAGCCCGTCGGACTAATGAAAAACTGTTTTTT.

This clone was seen only once. V usage is TRBV4-3 and J usage is TRBJ2-1, with a possible D match to TRBD1 (5 bases). The CDR3 contains 16 residues. Germline V lookup: CDR1 LGHNA, CDR2 YSLEER. Trimming removed 0 bases at V and 6 bases at J, with 15 bases between. CDR3 sequence: CASSQDSFSRANEQFF. The CDR3 DNA sequence: TGCGCCAGCAGCCAAGATTCTTTCTCCAGGGCCAATGAGCAGTTCTTC.

The chain has TRBV4-1 and TRBJ2-7, with 7 bases identical to TRBD2. CDR1 MGHRA and CDR2 YSYEKL come from the germline V gene. The CDR3 runs to 16 residues. The trim removed 3 bases at V and 7 bases at J, leaving 15 bases unmatched. CDR3 in amino acids: CASSHQAGPALGEQYF. CDR3 nucleotide sequence: TGCGCCAGCAGCCACCAAGCGGGGCCAGCCTTGGGGGAGCAGTACTTC.

The J gene is TRBJ2-1, the V gene TRBV5-6, with 11 bases identical to TRBD2. Trimming at V came to 6 bases and at J to 9 bases, leaving 8 bases not matched to a gene. The CDR3 runs 14 residues. Germline CDR1 is SGHDT and CDR2 is YYEEEE. The CDR3 spells CASTWRLAGGEQFF. CDR3 in DNA: TGTGCCAGCACCTGGAGGCTAGCGGGGGGTGAGCAGTTCTTC.

The gene calls are TRBV7-3 and TRBJ1-1; maybe TRBD1 (6 bases). Between the trimmed V and J ends, which lost 0 bases and 6 bases, there was a span of 14 bases. This CDR3 has 15 amino acids. The germline V gene has CDR1 SGHTA and CDR2 FQGTGA. The CDR3 DNA reads as TGTGCCAGCAGCTTAACCCCAGGGGACGACTCTGAAGCTTTCTTT. Translated: CASSLTPGDDSEAFF.

V and J are TRBV28 and TRBJ1-3, with TRBD1 identical over 9 bases. The CDR3 loop spans 15 amino acids. Germline V lookup: CDR1 MDHEN, CDR2 SYDVKM. After removal of 5 bases from V and 2 bases from J, the junction contained 4 bases not matched to a gene. CDR3 amino acids: CASSPRQGAGNTIYF. The CDR3 coding sequence is TGTGCCAGCAGTCCTCGACAGGGGGCTGGAAACACCATATATTTT.

The V and J genes are TRBV5-1 and TRBJ1-1; D call uncertain. The CDR3 is made up of 14 amino acids. CDR1 is SGHRS and CDR2 is YFSETQ in the germline V gene. V dropped 1 base and J dropped 1 base, with 8 bases sitting between them. The CDR3 here is CASSLYSGNTEAFF. Written as DNA, the CDR3 is TGCGCCAGCAGCTTGTATAGTGGGAACACTGAAGCTTTCTTT.

The chain carries TRBV12-3 or TRBV12-4 and TRBJ2-1; maybe TRBD2 (5 bases). V lost 5 bases to trimming and J lost 4 bases, with 9 bases between them. The CDR3 extends over 13 amino acids. CDR3 nucleotide sequence: TGTGCCAGCAGTCTGTCGGGGTACAATGAGCAGTTCTTC. It yields the protein CASSLSGYNEQFF.

This sequence joins TRBV6-4 and TRBJ2-3; 7 positions agree with TRBD2. The V gene end was trimmed by 2 bases and the J gene end by 1 base; junction bases not matched to a gene: 0. The CDR3 has 14 residues. The V gene's germline CDR1 is MRHNA and CDR2 SNTAGT. As DNA, the CDR3 is TGTGCCAGCAGTGACGGGGGGGGCACAGATACGCAGTATTTT. It is translated as CASSDGGGTDTQYF.

The chain links TRBV2 to TRBJ1-5; TRBD1 agrees at 10 bases. Per germline, CDR1 SNHLY and CDR2 FYNNEI. V was pared by 6 bases and J by 3 bases, with 2 bases of the junction left unmatched. CDR3 size: 14 residues. The CDR3 reads CASSGTGVNQPQHF. DNA for the CDR3: TGTGCCAGCAGCGGGACAGGGGTCAATCAGCCCCAGCATTTT.

The V call is TRBV3-1 (or the pseudogene TRBV3-2), the J call TRBJ2-5; D is perhaps TRBD2 (6 bases). Germline V CDR1 and CDR2: LGHDT, YNNKEL (reference sequence). The CDR3 sequence is 14 residues long. Trimming removed 5 bases at V and 4 bases at J, with 14 bases between. Here the CDR3 DNA reads TGTGCCAGCAGCGGGGACTCCCTGGGAGAGACCCAGTACTTC. The encoded protein is CASSGDSLGETQYF.

This chain links TRBV2 with TRBJ2-2; 12 nucleotides match TRBD1. The CDR3 runs to 15 residues. After removal of 6 bases from V and 5 bases from J, the junction contained 4 bases not matched to a gene. Germline V gene lookup returns CDR1 SNHLY and CDR2 FYNNEI. The chain's CDR3 is CASRRDRGQTGELFF. DNA for the CDR3: TGTGCCAGCAGGAGGGACAGGGGGCAGACCGGGGAGCTGTTTTTT.

J is TRBJ1-5 and V is TRBV19, with unresolved D. The CDR3 length is 12 residues. CDR1 LNHDA and CDR2 SQIVND come from the germline V gene (reference sequence). The V and J ends lost 3 bases and 4 bases respectively, with 4 bases between them. The CDR3 protein is CASSIYNQPQHF. In nucleotides, the CDR3 is TGTGCCAGTAGTATTTATAATCAGCCCCAGCATTTT.